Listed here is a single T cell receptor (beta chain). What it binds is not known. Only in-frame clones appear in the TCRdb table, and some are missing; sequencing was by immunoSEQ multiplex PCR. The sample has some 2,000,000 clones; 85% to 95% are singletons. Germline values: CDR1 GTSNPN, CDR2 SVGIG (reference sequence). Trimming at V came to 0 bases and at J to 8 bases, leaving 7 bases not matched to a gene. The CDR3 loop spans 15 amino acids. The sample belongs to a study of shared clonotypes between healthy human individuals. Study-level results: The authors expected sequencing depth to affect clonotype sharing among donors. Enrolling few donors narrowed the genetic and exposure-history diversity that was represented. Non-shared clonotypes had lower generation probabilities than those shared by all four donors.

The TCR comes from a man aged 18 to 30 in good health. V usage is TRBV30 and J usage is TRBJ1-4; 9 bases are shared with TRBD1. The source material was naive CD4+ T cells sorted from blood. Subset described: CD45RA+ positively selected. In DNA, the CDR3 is TGTGCCTGGAGTGTAGGGACAGGGCGGGGGGAAAAACTGTTTTTT. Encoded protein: CAWSVGTGRGEKLFF.